These 3 T cell receptor beta chains came from one sample sequenced in a study of beta chain features in type 1 diabetes. cDNA synthesis used the whole RNA isolate, giving expressed TCRB sequences. Libraries were prepared by immunoSEQ multiplex PCR; TCRdb keeps only in-frame clonotypes and omits some of them. The data show about 320,000 clones, with 14% seen just once and more than 6.5% held by the top ten. The sample was central memory CD4+ T cells from blood. Source of these receptors: a man aged 25-45 years in good health.

This chain connects TRBV5-6 to TRBJ2-4; the D gene is possibly TRBD2 (5 bases). CDR3 length equals 15 residues. CDR1 is SGHDT and CDR2 is YYEEEE in the germline V gene. V lost 2 bases, J lost 8 bases, and 17 bases lay in between. CDR3 amino acids: CASSLADQGRDIQYF. The CDR3 coding sequence is TGTGCCAGCAGCTTAGCAGACCAAGGGAGAGACATTCAGTACTTC.

The sample holds many counts of this clone. The chain links TRBV10-3 to TRBJ2-2; D is undetermined. CDR1 and CDR2 (germline): ENHRY, SYGVKD. This CDR3 spans 15 amino acids. V lost 3 bases and J lost 1, with 9 bases in between. For the CDR3, the DNA is TGTGCCATCAGTGATGGGCACAGGAACACCGGGGAGCTGTTTTTT. Residues: CAISDGHRNTGELFF.

In its sample, this clone was seen a few times. The rearrangement uses TRBV4-3 and TRBJ2-3; a possible D gene is TRBD2 (5 bases). Between the trimmed V and J ends, which lost 6 bases and 0 bases, there was a span of 13 bases. The CDR3 has 15 amino acids. Looked up from germline, CDR1 is LGHNA and CDR2 is YSLEER. As DNA, the CDR3 is TGCGCCAGCAGACTAGGAGACACTAGCACAGATACGCAGTATTTT. This translates into CASRLGDTSTDTQYF.